This T cell receptor beta chain was retrieved from a study of response to subunit inactivated influenza vaccine. V was pared by 7 bases and J by 2 bases, with 16 bases of the junction left unmatched. Germline loops: CDR1 MNHNS, CDR2 SASEGT. The length of the CDR3 is 18 residues. Each CDR3 protein is one row after TCRdb ran MiXCR on the RT-PCR reads. The sample records roughly 620,000 distinct CDR3 sequences, around 11% being singletons. These data were also reused for a study on T cells expressing NK-cell markers. This second study says: Scientists made TCR beta cDNA using 5'RACE template switching with UMIs. Sorted CD3+CD56-NKG2C+, CD3+CD56+NKG2C- and CD3+CD56+NKG2C+ T cells were the source of the TCR beta repertoires. The eight sequenced donors comprised seven who were HCMV-seropositive and one who was seronegative. Similarly, these clonotypes led the CD3+CD56-NKG2C+ fraction as well in a handful of donors.

This TCR was recovered from a man aged 45-65 years who received an inactivated influenza vaccine. The J gene is TRBJ2-2, the V gene TRBV6-1, with 7 bases aligning to TRBD2. The input for sequencing was PBMCs from blood, taken on the day of vaccination. DNA for the CDR3: TGTGCCAGCAAATGGACTAGTCGGGGCACAGCTAACACCGGGGAGCTGTTTTTT. It specifies CASKWTSRGTANTGELFF.